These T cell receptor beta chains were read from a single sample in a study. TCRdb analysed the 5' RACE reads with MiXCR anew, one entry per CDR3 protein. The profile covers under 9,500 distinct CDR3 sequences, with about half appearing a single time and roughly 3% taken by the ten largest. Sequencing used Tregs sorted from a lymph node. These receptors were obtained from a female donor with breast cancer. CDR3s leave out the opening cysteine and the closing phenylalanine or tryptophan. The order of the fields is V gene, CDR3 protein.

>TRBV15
ATSQPSSYEQY
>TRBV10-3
AIKQDRVGETQY
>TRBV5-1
ASRADRGNTEAF
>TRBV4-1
ASSQPGLADEQF
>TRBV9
ASSVGGRADEQF
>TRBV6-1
ASSYILGYGYT
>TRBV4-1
ASSRLANDNEQF
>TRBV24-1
ATPMARGGYT
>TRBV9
ASSVGAGDNQPQH
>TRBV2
ASSMGDRVYEQY
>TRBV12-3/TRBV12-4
ASRAPGQGAQGYT
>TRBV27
ASSYAQYYEQY
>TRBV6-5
ASKRDSLYGYT
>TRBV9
ASSTSGSQGYEQF
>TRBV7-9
ASSLDGQGVHGYT
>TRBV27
ASSVTGVNGYT
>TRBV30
AWSVGVVTDTQY
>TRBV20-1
SARPPLAEPFTDAQY
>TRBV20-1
SARDLSGRWDTQY
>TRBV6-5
ASRTRGSTLNTEAF
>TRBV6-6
ASSYPTSGQTATGNTIY
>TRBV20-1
SAKRETQY
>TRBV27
ASSMIPPHTDTQY
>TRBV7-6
ASSLGQGGSYEQY
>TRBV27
ASSLTQGFTEAF
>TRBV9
ASSAPVRGEAF
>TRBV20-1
SARDASGSNEQF
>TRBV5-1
ASSKQADTQY
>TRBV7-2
ASSLAIWGTSTDTQY
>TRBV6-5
ASSYRQNSYEQY
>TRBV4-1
ASSQDRAGLNEKLF